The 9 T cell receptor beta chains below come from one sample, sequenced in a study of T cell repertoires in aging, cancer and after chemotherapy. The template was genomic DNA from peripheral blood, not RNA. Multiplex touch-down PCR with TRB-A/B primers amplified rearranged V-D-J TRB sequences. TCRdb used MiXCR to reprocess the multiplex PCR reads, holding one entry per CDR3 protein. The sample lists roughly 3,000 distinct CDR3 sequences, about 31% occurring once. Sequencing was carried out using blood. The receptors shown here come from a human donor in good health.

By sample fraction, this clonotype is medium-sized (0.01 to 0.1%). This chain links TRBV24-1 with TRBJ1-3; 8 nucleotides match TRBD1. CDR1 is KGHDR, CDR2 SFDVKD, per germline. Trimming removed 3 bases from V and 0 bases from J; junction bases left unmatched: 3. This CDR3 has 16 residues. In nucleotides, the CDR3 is TGTGCCACCAGTGATCACAGGGGGAGCTCTGGAAACACCATATATTTT. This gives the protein CATSDHRGSSGNTIYF.

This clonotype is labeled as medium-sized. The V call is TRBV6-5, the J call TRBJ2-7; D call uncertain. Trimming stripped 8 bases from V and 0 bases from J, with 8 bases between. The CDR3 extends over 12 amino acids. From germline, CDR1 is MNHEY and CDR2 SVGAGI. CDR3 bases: TGTGCCAGCTCTTCCAGCTCCTACGAGCAGTACTTC. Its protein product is CASSSSSYEQYF.

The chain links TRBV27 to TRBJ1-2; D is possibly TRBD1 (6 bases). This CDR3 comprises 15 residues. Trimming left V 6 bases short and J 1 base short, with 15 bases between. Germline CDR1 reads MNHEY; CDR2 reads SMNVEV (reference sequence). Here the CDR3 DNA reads TGTGCCAGCAGAGGGACACCCAAGATTAACTATGGCTACACCTTC. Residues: CASRGTPKINYGYTF.

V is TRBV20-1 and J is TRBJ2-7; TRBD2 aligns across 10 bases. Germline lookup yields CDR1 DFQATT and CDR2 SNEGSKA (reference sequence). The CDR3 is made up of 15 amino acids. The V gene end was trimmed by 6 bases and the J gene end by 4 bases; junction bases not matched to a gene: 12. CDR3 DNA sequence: TGCAGTGCACATGGGGAGCGGGAGGGCTGGTACGAGCAGTACTTC. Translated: CSAHGEREGWYEQYF.

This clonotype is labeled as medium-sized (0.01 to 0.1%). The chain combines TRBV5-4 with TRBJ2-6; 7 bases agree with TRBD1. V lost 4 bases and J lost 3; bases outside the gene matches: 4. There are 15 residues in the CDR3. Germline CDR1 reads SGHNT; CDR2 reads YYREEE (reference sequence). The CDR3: CASSGTGVGANVLTF. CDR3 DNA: TGTGCCAGCAGCGGTACAGGGGTTGGGGCCAACGTCCTGACTTTC.

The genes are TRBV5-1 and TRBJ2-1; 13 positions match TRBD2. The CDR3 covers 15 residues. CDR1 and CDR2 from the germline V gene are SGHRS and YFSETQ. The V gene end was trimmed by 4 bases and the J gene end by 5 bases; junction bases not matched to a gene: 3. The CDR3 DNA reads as TGCGCCAGCAGCGTCGGGACTAGCGGGAACAATGAGCAGTTCTTC. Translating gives CASSVGTSGNNEQFF. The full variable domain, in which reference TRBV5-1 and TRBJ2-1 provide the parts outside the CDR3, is KAGVTQTPRYLIKTRGQQVTLSCSPISGHRSVSWYQQTPGQGLQFLFEYFSETQRNKGNFPGRFSGRQFSNSRSEMNVSTLELGDSALYLCASSVGTSGNNEQFFGPGTRLTVL.

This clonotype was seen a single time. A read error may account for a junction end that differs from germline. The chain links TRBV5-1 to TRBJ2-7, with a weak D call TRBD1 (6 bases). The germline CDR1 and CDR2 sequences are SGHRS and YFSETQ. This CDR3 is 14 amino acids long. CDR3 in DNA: TGCGCCAGCAGCTTGGGGACAGAGGTCTACGATCAGTACTTC. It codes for CASSLGTEVYDQYF.

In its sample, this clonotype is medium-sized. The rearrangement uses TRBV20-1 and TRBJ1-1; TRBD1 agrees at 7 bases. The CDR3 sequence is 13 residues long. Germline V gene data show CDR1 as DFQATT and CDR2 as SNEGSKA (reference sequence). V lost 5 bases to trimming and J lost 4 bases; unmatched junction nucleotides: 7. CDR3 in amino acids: CSASPGTATEAFF. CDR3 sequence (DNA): TGCAGTGCTTCTCCCGGGACAGCCACTGAAGCTTTCTTT.

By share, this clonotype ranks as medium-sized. The CDR3 sequence is CASSFDGNYGYTF. The CDR3 DNA follows: TGTGCCAGCAGTTTTGACGGGAACTATGGCTACACCTTC. J is TRBJ1-2 and V is TRBV27; D ambiguous. Trimming shortened V by 3 bases and J by 2 bases, and 7 bases separated the two germline ends. Germline V gene lookup returns CDR1 MNHEY and CDR2 SMNVEV (reference sequence). The CDR3 totals 13 residues.